This T cell receptor beta chain was obtained from a study of prognosis after radiotherapy for stage I lung cancer. Across the study: All of the enrolled patients had stage I non-small cell lung cancer, and they joined between April 2018 and early 2019.

Study outcomes and limitations: Patients who developed distant metastases had lower Shannon entropy after stereotactic body radiation therapy. Patients given stereotactic body radiation therapy showed fewer unique TCR clones afterward, median 10,088 versus 6,861.

Many counts were recorded for this clonotype. What it binds is not known. Blood draws of around 6.5 milliliters of peripheral blood occurred at each of two time points. With two-round multiplex PCR, TCR beta CDR3 sequences were amplified from genomic DNA. Primers specific to each TRBV and TRBJ gene drove first-round PCR. TCRdb re-analysed the multiplex PCR reads in MiXCR, keeping a single row per CDR3 protein. Altogether around 20,000 distinct CDR3 sequences are present, under 45% being singletons, with the ten largest covering less than 40%. This CDR3 is built from 15 residues. V shed 4 bases and J shed 2 bases, with 12 bases lying between them. The V gene's germline CDR1 is SGHTA and CDR2 FQGNSA.

Sequencing used PBMCs, obtained before or after stereotactic body radiation therapy (not recorded which). The source is a donor at least 50 years old with non-small cell lung cancer. This sequence joins TRBV7-2 and TRBJ1-5; D is possibly TRBD1 (5 bases). In nucleotides, the CDR3 is TGTGCCAGCAGCTCCATGGGGGGGGGCAATCAGCCCCAGCATTTT. This codes for CASSSMGGGNQPQHF.